A single T cell receptor (beta chain) is shown here with its context. Its specificity is unknown. CDR1 is LNHDA, CDR2 SQIVND, per germline (reference sequence). Trimming shortened V by 6 bases and J by 2 bases, and 11 bases separated the two germline ends. This CDR3 is 13 amino acids long. This sample was taken from a study of monozygotic twins with cystic fibrosis. Study in general: Library input was about 3.3 micrograms of fragmented DNA, with about 15 PCR cycles. Study-wide results and limits: Co-twins had the most similar V usage for 13 of 16 pairs, J for 8. No link emerged between shared CDR3 counts and age, concordance or severity.

Assay used: immunoSEQ multiplex PCR; TCRdb lists only in-frame clones, some missing. The table lists fewer than 15,000 clones, approximately 98% of them singletons. Input material: blood. The receptor was isolated from a girl aged 2 to 10 with cystic fibrosis. The chain is built from TRBV19 and TRBJ2-7; D may be TRBD1 (6 bases). In DNA form, the CDR3 reads TGTGCCAGTAGGGAACAGGGTGCCTACGAGCAGTACTTC. Translating it yields CASREQGAYEQYF.